The clone carrying this T cell receptor beta chain was seen just once. Its target is not known. This record belongs to a study of OX40 agonist ivuxolimab in advanced cancers. Overall study context: Antecedent anti-PD-1, anti-PD-L1 or anti-CTLA-4 therapy was permissible, with roughly 36% having received some. Partial responses were achieved by three patients, one with hepatocellular carcinoma and two with cutaneous melanoma. Study-level findings and limits: Patients who responded partially at 0.1-3.0 mg/kg showed clonal expansion ranking among the lowest.

The ends were cut back, 0 bases at V and 0 bases at J, with 15 bases in the middle. Per the germline V gene, CDR1 is SGHNT and CDR2 is YENEEA. This CDR3 region has 18 residues. Sequenced by immunoSEQ multiplex PCR; TCRdb stores in-frame clones only, minus some. The data hold 45,000 to 50,000 clones, with 79% observed a single time. The genes are TRBV11-3 and TRBJ1-5; D possibly corresponds to TRBD1 (5 bases). This sample comprised CD4+ or CD8+ T cells sorted from blood, obtained in a trial of the OX40 agonist ivuxolimab. The receptor was derived from an adult with an advanced solid tumor such as melanoma, head and neck, liver or kidney cancer. CDR3 nucleotides: TGTGCCAGCAGCTTAGATGGGGCGGACAATTATAGCAATCAGCCCCAGCATTTT. It translates to CASSLDGADNYSNQPQHF.